The 7 T cell receptor beta chains below were found in one sample sequenced in a study of graft-versus-host responses after intestinal transplantation. These receptors are not linked to any known antigen. Method: immunoSEQ multiplex PCR; TCRdb's copy keeps in-frame clones and lacks some. The table shows tens of thousands of clones, with approximately 90% occurring only once. The sequenced sample was unstimulated CD4+ T cells sorted from spleen or lymph node cells, obtained before transplant. These receptors were obtained from a human donor who was the organ donor for an intestinal transplant.

This clone occurred once. The CDR3 region is CASSEYGGPFF. DNA for the CDR3: TGTGCCAGCAGTGAATACGGGGGGCCGTTCTTC. J is TRBJ2-1 and V is TRBV25-1; D is perhaps TRBD2 (7 bases). CDR1 MGHDK and CDR2 SYGVNS come from the germline V gene. The CDR3 contains 11 residues. Trimming stripped 0 bases from V and 15 bases from J, with 9 bases between.

DNA of the CDR3: TGTGCCACCAGCAGCATAGGAGGGCGACAGGGTTCCTGGCAGTACTTC. This encodes CATSSIGGRQGSWQYF. The V call is TRBV15, the J call TRBJ2-7; D possibly corresponds to TRBD1 (7 bases). This CDR3 has 16 amino acids. The germline V gene has CDR1 LNHNV and CDR2 YYDKDF (reference sequence). Trimming removed 3 bases at V and 9 bases at J, with 24 bases between.

The V call is TRBV4-2, the J call TRBJ2-7; D might be TRBD2 (6 bases). This CDR3 has 19 residues. Germline assignment: CDR1 LGHNA and CDR2 YNFKEQ. Trimming cost V 1 base and J 0 bases, with 22 bases left between them. In DNA form, the CDR3 reads TGTGCCAGCAGCCAAGCTGGGCAGGGAGGTTTACGTCGCTCCTACGAGCAGTACTTC. Translated, it gives CASSQAGQGGLRRSYEQYF.

J is TRBJ2-5 and V is TRBV11-3; D is undetermined. The V and J ends lost 7 bases and 4 bases respectively, with 16 bases between them. The CDR3 runs 14 residues. CDR1 SGHNT and CDR2 YENEEA come from the germline V gene. The CDR3 loop reads CASTQGQARETQYF. The CDR3, as DNA: TGTGCCAGCACACAAGGTCAGGCCCGAGAGACCCAGTACTTC.

The V and J genes are TRBV5-4 and TRBJ2-1; 7 bases are a match to TRBD2. Germline V gene data show CDR1 as SGHNT and CDR2 as YYREEE (reference sequence). V dropped 1 base and J dropped 5; count of bases not matched to a gene: 3. The CDR3 sequence is 14 residues long. CDR3 loop: CASSLSAGDNEQFF. DNA of the CDR3: TGTGCCAGCAGCTTGAGCGCGGGAGACAATGAGCAGTTCTTC.

J is TRBJ2-1 and V is TRBV6-1; 7 bases are shared with TRBD1. V shed 10 bases, J shed 1 base, and the junction held 7 bases outside the gene matches. This CDR3 spans 14 amino acids. Per the germline V gene, CDR1 is MNHNS and CDR2 is SASEGT. The CDR3 loop is CAITSRGSYNEQFF. CDR3 nucleotides: TGTGCCATTACCAGCAGGGGGTCCTACAATGAGCAGTTCTTC.

This chain connects TRBV28 to TRBJ1-4; D might be TRBD1 (5 bases). The CDR3 consists of 14 residues. CDR1 and CDR2 (germline): MDHEN, SYDVKM. With 5 bases removed from V and 7 bases from J, the gap between germline ends came to 14 bases. In DNA, the CDR3 is TGTGCCAGCAGTACCCCCGCGGGGACTGAAAAACTGTTTTTT. Protein sequence: CASSTPAGTEKLFF.